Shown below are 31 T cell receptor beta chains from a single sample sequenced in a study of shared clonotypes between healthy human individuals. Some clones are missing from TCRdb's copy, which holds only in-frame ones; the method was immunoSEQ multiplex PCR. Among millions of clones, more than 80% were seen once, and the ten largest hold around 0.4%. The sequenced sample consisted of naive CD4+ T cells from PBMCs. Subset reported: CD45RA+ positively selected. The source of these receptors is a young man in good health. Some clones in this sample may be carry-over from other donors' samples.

CDR3 in amino acids: CSYEDPPETQYF. The CDR3 bases are TGCAGTTACGAAGATCCCCCGGAGACCCAGTACTTC. The chain combines TRBV29-1 with TRBJ2-5; D not certain. CDR3 length: 12 residues. Looked up from germline, CDR1 is SQVTM and CDR2 is ANQGSEA.

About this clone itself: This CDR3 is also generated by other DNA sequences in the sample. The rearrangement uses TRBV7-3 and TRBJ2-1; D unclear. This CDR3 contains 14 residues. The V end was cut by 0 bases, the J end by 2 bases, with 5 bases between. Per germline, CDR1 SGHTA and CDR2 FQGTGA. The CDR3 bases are TGTGCCAGCAGCTTAACTTCACCCTACAATGAGCAGTTCTTC. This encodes CASSLTSPYNEQFF.

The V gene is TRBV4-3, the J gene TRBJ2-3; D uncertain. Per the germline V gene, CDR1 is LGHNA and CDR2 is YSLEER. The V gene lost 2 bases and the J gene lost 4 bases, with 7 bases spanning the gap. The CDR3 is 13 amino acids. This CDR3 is CASSQSPADTQYF. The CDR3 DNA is TGCGCCAGCAGCCAATCCCCAGCAGATACGCAGTATTTT.

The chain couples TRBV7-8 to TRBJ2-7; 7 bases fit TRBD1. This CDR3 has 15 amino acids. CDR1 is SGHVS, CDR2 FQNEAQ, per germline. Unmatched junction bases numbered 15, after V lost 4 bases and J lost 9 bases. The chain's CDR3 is CASSSDGTAITRQYF. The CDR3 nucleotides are TGTGCCAGCAGCTCCGACGGGACAGCGATTACGAGGCAGTACTTC.

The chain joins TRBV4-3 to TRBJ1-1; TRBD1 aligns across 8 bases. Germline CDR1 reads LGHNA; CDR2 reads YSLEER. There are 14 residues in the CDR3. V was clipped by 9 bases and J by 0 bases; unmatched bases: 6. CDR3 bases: TGCGCCAGTCGACAGGGGCGGATGAACACTGAAGCTTTCTTT. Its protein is CASRQGRMNTEAFF.

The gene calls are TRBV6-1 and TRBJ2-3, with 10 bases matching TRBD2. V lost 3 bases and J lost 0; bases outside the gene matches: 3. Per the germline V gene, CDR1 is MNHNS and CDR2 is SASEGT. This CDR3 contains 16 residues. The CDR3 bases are TGTGCCAGCAGTGACACTAGCGGGGCTAGCACAGATACGCAGTATTTT. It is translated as CASSDTSGASTDTQYF.

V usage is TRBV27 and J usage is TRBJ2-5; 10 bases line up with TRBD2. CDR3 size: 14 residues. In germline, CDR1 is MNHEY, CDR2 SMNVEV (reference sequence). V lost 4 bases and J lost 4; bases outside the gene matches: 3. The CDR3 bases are TGTGCCAGCAGTTCACGACTAGCGGGAGAGACCCAGTACTTC. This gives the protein CASSSRLAGETQYF.

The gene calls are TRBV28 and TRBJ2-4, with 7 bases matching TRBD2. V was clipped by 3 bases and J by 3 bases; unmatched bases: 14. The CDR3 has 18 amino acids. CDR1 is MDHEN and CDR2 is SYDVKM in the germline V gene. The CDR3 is CASSFFTVAGVRKNIQYF. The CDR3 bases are TGTGCCAGCAGTTTTTTCACTGTTGCGGGAGTCCGCAAAAACATTCAGTACTTC. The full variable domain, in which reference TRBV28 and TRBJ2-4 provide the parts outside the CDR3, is DVKVTQSSRYLVKRTGEKVFLECVQDMDHENMFWYRQDPGLGLRLIYFSYDVKMKEKGDIPEGYSVSREKKERFSLILESASTNQTSMYLCASSFFTVAGVRKNIQYFGAGTRLSVL.

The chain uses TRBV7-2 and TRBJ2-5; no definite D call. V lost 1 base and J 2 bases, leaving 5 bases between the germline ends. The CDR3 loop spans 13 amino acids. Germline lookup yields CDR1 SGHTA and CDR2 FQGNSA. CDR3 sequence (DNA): TGTGCCAGCAGCTTAGAAAGGCAAGAGACCCAGTACTTC. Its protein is CASSLERQETQYF.

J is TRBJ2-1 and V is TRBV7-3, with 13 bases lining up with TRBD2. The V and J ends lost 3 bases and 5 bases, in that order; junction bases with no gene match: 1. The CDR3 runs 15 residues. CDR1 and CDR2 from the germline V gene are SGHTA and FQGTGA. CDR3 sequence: CASSFGLAGDNEQFF. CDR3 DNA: TGTGCCAGCAGCTTCGGACTAGCGGGGGACAATGAGCAGTTCTTC.

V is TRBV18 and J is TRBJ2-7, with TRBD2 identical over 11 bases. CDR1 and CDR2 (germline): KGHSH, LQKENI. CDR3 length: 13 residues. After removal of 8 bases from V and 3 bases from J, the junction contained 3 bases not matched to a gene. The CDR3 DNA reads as TGTGCCAGCACTGGGACTAGCGGCTACGAGCAGTACTTC. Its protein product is CASTGTSGYEQYF.

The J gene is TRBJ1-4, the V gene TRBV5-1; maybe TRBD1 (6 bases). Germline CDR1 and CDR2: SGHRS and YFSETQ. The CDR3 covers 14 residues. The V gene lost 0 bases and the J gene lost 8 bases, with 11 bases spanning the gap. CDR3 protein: CASSLDRVSEKLFF. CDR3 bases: TGCGCCAGCAGCTTGGACAGGGTGAGCGAAAAACTGTTTTTT.

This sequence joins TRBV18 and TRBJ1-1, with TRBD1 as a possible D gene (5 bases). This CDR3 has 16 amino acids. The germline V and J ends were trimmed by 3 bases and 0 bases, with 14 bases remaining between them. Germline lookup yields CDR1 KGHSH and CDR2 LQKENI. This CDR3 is CASSPLDKGLNTEAFF. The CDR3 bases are TGTGCCAGCTCACCCCTGGACAAGGGGTTGAACACTGAAGCTTTCTTT.

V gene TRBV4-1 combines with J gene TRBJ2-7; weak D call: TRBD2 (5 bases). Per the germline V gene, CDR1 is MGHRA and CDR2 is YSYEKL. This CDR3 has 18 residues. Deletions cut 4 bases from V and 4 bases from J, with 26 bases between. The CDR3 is CASSRLYGGGGGIYEQYF. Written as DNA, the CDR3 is TGCGCCAGCAGCCGCCTCTATGGCGGAGGAGGTGGGATTTACGAGCAGTACTTC.

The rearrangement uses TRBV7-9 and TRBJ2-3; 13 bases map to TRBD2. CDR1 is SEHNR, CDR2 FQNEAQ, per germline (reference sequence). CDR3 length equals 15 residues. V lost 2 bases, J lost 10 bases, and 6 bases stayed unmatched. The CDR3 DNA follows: TGTGCCAGCAGCTTAACTAGCGGGAGGGCCATAGCGCAGTATTTT. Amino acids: CASSLTSGRAIAQYF.

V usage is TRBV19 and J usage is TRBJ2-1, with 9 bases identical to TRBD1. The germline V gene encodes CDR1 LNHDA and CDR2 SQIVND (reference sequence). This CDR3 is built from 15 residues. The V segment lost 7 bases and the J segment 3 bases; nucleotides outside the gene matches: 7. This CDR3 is CASISPGQGYNEQFF. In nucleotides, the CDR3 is TGTGCCAGTATTTCCCCGGGACAGGGCTACAATGAGCAGTTCTTC.

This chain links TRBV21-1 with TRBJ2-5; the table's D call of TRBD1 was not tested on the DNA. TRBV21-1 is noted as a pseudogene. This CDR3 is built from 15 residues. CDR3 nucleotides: TGTGCCAGCAGCAAAGCACCCAGGGGCCAAGAGACCCAGTACTTC. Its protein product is CASSKAPRGQETQYF.

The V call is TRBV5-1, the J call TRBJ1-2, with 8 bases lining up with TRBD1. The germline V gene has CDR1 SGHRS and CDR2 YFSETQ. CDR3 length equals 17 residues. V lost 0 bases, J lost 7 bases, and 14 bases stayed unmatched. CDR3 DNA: TGCGCCAGCAGCTTGGGAACCCCCCTCGCGGACAGGGCTGGCTACACCTTC. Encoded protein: CASSLGTPLADRAGYTF.

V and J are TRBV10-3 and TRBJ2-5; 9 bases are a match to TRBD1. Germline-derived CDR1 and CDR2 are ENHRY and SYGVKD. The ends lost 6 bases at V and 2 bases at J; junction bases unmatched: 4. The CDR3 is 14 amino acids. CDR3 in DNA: TGTGCCATCAGCGCGGGACAGGGACAAGAGACCCAGTACTTC. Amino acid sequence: CAISAGQGQETQYF.

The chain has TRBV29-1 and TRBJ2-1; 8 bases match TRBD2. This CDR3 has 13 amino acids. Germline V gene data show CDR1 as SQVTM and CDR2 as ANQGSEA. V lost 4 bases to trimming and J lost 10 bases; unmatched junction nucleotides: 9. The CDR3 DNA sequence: TGCAGCGTTGGAGCGGGAGCCGCTCGCGAGCAGTTCTTC. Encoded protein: CSVGAGAAREQFF.

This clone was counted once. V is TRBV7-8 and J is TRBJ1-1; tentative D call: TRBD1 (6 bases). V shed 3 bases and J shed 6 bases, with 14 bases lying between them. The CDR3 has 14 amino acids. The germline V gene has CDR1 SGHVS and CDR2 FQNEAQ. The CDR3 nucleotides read TGTGCCAGCAGCTTTGGGGGCGAAAACGCTGAAGCTTTCTTT. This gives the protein CASSFGGENAEAFF.

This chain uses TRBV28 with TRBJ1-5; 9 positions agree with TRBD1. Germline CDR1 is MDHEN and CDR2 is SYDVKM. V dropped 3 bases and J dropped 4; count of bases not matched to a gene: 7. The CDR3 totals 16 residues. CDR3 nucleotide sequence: TGTGCCAGCAGTTTGTTGGGGGACAGGGTGAATCAGCCCCAGCATTTT. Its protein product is CASSLLGDRVNQPQHF.

CDR3 DNA sequence: TGTGCCAGCAGCGACAGGGTCCCCGAGCAGTACTTC. Translation: CASSDRVPEQYF. This chain links TRBV6-1 with TRBJ2-7; 7 bases are a match to TRBD1. The germline V gene has CDR1 MNHNS and CDR2 SASEGT. Trimming cost V 6 bases and J 6 bases; bases outside gene matches: 5. This CDR3 has 12 residues.

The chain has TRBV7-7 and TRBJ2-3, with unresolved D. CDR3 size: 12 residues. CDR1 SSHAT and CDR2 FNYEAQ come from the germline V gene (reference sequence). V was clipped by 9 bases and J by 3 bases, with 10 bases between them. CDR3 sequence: CASGPTTDTQYF. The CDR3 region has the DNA TGTGCCAGTGGGCCGACGACAGATACGCAGTATTTT.

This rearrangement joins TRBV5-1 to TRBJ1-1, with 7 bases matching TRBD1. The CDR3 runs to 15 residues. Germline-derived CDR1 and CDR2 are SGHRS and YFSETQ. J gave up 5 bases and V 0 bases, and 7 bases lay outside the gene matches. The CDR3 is CASSLGHQGGTEAFF. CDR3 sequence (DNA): TGCGCCAGCAGCTTGGGTCATCAGGGGGGAACTGAAGCTTTCTTT.

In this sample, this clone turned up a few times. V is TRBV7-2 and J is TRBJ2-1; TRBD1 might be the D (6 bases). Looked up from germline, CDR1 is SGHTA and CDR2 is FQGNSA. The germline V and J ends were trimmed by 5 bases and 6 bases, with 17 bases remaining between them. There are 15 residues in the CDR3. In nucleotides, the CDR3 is TGTGCCAGCAGCCCTCCCGGGACAAGGGCCAATGAGCAGTTCTTC. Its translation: CASSPPGTRANEQFF.

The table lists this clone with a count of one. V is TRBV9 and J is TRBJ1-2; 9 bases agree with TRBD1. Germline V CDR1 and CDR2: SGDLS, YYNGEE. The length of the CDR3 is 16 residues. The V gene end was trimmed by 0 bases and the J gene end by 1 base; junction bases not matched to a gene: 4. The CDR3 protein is CASSVEGTGFNYGYTF. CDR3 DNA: TGTGCCAGCAGCGTAGAAGGGACAGGGTTTAACTATGGCTACACCTTC.

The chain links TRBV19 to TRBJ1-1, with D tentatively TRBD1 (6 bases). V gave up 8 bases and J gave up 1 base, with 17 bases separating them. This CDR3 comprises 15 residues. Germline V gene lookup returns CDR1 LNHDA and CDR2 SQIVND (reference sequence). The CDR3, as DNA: TGTGCCAGTGGCATTGTAGGACAGCCGAACACTGAAGCTTTCTTT. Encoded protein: CASGIVGQPNTEAFF.

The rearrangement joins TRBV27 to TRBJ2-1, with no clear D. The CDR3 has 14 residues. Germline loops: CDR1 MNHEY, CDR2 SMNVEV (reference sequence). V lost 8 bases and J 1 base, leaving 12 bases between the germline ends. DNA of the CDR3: TGTGCCAGCCCTTCCAGGCGGTCCTACAATGAGCAGTTCTTC. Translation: CASPSRRSYNEQFF.

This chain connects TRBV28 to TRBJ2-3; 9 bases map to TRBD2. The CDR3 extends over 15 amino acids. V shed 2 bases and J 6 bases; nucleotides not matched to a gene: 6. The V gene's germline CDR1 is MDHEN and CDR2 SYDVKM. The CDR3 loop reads CASSLGGRAGDTQYF. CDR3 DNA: TGTGCCAGCAGTTTAGGCGGGAGGGCCGGGGATACGCAGTATTTT.

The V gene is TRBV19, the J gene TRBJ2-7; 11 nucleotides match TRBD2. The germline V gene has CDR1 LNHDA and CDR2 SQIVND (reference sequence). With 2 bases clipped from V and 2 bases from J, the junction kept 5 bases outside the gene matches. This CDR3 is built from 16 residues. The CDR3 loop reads CASSITSGSNTYEQYF. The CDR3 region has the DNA TGTGCCAGTAGTATAACTAGCGGGAGTAACACCTACGAGCAGTACTTC. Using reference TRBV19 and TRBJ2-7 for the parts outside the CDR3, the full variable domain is DGGITQSPKYLFRKEGQNVTLSCEQNLNHDAMYWYRQDPGQGLRLIYYSQIVNDFQKGDIAEGYSVSREKKESFPLTVTSAQKNPTAFYLCASSITSGSNTYEQYFGPGTRLTVT.